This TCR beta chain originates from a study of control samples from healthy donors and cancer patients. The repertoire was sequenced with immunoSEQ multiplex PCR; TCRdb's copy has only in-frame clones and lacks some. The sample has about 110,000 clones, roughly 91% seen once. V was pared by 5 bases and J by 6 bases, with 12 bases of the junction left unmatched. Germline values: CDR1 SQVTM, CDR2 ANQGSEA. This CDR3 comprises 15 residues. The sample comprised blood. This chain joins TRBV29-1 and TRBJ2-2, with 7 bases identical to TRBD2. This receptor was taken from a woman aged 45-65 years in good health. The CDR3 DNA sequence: TGCAGCGTTCTCCTGGTGCCTAGCGGCTCCGGGGAGCTGTTTTTT. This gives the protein CSVLLVPSGSGELFF.